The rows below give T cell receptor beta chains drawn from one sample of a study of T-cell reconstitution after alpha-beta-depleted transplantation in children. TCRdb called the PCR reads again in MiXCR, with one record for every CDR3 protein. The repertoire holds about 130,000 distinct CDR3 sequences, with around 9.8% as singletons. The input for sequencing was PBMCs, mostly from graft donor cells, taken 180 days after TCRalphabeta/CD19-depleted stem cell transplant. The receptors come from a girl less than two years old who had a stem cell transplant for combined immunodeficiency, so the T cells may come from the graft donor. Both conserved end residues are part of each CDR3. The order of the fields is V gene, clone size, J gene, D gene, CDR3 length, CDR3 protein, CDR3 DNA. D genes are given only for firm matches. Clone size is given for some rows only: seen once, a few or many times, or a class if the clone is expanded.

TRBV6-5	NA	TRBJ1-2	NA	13	CASSRDVYYGYTF	TGTGCCAGCAGTCGGGACGTATACTATGGCTACACCTTC
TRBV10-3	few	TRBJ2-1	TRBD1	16	CAISNPRGQGSDEQFF	TGTGCCATCAGTAATCCCCGGGGACAGGGTTCGGATGAGCAGTTCTTC
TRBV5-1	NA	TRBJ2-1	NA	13	CASSLSQYNEQFF	TGCGCCAGCAGCTTGAGTCAATACAATGAGCAGTTCTTC
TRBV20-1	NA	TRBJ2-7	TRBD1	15	CSASEGTGSSYEQYF	TGCAGTGCTAGCGAAGGGACAGGAAGCTCCTACGAGCAGTACTTC
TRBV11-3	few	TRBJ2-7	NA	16	CASSLVEGSVGYEQYF	TGTGCCAGCAGCTTAGTTGAGGGGTCAGTCGGCTACGAGCAGTACTTC
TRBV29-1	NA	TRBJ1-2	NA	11	CSVHQGYGYTF	TGCAGCGTTCACCAGGGCTATGGCTACACCTTC
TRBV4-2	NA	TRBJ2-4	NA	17	CASSQDPGGLAKNIQYF	TGTGCCAGCAGCCAAGATCCTGGGGGCTTGGCCAAAAACATTCAGTACTTC
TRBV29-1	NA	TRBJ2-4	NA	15	CSVVGTWGSKNIQYF	TGCAGCGTTGTAGGGACTTGGGGTAGCAAAAACATTCAGTACTTC
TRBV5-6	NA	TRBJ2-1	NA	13	CASSFVRLAQQFF	TGTGCCAGCAGCTTTGTCCGCCTAGCGCAGCAGTTCTTC
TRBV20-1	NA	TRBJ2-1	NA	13	CSAPPRPYNEQFF	TGCAGTGCCCCCCCGCGCCCTTACAATGAGCAGTTCTTC
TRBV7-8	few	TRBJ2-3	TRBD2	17	CASSSLLRGGGDHTQYF	TGTGCCAGCAGCTCCTTACTCAGGGGCGGGGGGGACCATACGCAGTATTTT
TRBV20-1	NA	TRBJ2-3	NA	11	CSAFPVDTQYF	TGCAGTGCTTTTCCAGTGGATACGCAGTATTTT
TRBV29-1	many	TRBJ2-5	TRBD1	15	CSVSGTGMFGETQYF	TGCAGCGTTTCCGGGACAGGGATGTTTGGAGAGACCCAGTACTTC
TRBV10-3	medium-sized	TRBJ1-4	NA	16	CAIARTTGQRNEKLFF	TGTGCCATCGCCCGAACCACAGGGCAGAGAAATGAAAAACTGTTTTTT
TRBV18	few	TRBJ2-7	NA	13	CASSPVSSYEQYF	TGTGCCAGCTCACCGGTAAGCTCCTACGAGCAGTACTTC
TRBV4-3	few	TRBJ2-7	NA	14	CASSQDKWGYEQYF	TGCGCCAGCAGCCAAGATAAGTGGGGTTACGAGCAGTACTTC
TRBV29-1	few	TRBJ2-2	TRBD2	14	CSVDGLADTGELFF	TGCAGCGTCGACGGCCTAGCGGACACCGGGGAGCTGTTTTTT
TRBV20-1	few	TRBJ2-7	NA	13	CSAIQGESYEQYF	TGCAGTGCGATCCAGGGAGAGAGCTACGAGCAGTACTTC
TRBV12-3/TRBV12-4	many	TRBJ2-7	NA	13	CASSSPRSYEQYF	TGTGCCAGCAGTTCCCCTCGTAGCTACGAGCAGTACTTC
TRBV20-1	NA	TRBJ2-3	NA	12	CSARASTDTQYF	TGCAGTGCTAGGGCGAGCACAGATACGCAGTATTTT
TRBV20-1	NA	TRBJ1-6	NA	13	CSASRGDNSPLHF	TGCAGTGCTAGTCGGGGGGATAATTCACCCCTCCACTTT
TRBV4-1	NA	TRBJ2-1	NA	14	CASSHIKRYNEQFF	TGCGCCAGCAGCCACATCAAGCGGTACAATGAGCAGTTCTTC
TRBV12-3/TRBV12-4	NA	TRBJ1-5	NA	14	CASSSRISNQPQHF	TGTGCCAGCAGTTCTCGGATTAGCAATCAGCCCCAGCATTTT
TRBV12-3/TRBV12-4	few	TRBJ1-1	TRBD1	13	CASTDRLNTEAFF	TGTGCCAGCACGGACAGGCTGAACACTGAAGCTTTCTTT
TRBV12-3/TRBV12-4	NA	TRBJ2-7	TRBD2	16	CASSLDGGAPSYEQYF	TGTGCCAGCAGTTTAGACGGGGGGGCCCCCTCCTACGAGCAGTACTTC
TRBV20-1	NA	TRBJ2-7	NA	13	CSARDQILYEQYF	TGCAGTGCTAGGGACCAGATCCTCTACGAGCAGTACTTC
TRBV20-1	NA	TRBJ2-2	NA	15	CSARPGRRGTGELFF	TGCAGTGCTAGACCGGGACGGAGGGGCACCGGGGAGCTGTTTTTT
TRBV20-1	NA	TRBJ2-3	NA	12	CSATPGTDTQYF	TGCAGTGCTACTCCAGGGACAGATACGCAGTATTTT
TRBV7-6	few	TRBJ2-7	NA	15	CASSYEAGASYEQYF	TGTGCCAGCAGCTATGAGGCGGGGGCTTCCTACGAGCAGTACTTC
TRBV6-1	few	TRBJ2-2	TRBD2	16	CASPLLAERYTGELFF	TGTGCGAGCCCACTACTAGCGGAGAGGTACACCGGGGAGCTGTTTTTT
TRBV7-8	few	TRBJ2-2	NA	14	CASSLGQLTGELFF	TGTGCCAGCAGCTTAGGGCAGCTTACCGGGGAGCTGTTTTTT
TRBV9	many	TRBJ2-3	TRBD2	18	CASSVGGTSGGSTDTQYF	TGTGCCAGCAGCGTAGGAGGGACTAGCGGGGGCAGCACAGATACGCAGTATTTT
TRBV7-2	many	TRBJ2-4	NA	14	CASSPREGWNIQYF	TGTGCCAGCAGCCCCCGGGAAGGGTGGAACATTCAGTACTTC
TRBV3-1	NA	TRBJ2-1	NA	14	CASSLGLTESEQFF	TGTGCCAGCAGCCTTGGCTTGACCGAATCTGAGCAGTTCTTC
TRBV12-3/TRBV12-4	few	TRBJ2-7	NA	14	CASSFRRGRWEQYF	TGTGCCAGCAGTTTTCGTAGGGGAAGATGGGAGCAGTACTTC
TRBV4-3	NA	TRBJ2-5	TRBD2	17	CASSQGVGLADQETQYF	TGCGCCAGCAGCCAGGGCGTGGGGCTAGCGGACCAAGAGACCCAGTACTTC
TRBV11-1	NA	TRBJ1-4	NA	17	CASIRGREYATNEKLFF	TGTGCCAGCATCAGGGGCAGGGAATATGCAACTAATGAAAAACTGTTTTTT
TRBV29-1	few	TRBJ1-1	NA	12	CSVEVMARKAFF	TGCAGCGTTGAAGTTATGGCCAGAAAAGCTTTCTTT
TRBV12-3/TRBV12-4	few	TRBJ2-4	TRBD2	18	CASRVSAGGPSGKNIQYF	TGTGCCAGCAGAGTTTCAGCGGGAGGGCCCTCGGGCAAAAACATTCAGTACTTC
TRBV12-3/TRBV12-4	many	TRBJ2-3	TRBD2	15	CASSWKGLAWDTQYF	TGTGCCAGCAGTTGGAAAGGACTAGCCTGGGATACGCAGTATTTT
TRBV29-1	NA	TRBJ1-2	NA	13	CSVDSQAHGGYTF	TGCAGCGTTGATTCACAGGCACACGGAGGCTACACCTTC
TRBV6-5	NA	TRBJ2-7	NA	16	CASSYSKGTSFYEQYF	TGTGCCAGCAGTTACTCGAAGGGGACTTCCTTCTACGAGCAGTACTTC
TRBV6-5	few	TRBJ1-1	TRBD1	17	CASSRWGTGGSDTEAFF	TGTGCCAGCAGTCGGTGGGGGACAGGGGGCTCGGACACTGAAGCTTTCTTT
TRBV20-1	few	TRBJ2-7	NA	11	CSARRRYEQYF	TGCAGTGCTAGGAGGAGATACGAGCAGTACTTC
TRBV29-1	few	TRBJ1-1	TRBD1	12	CSVVPQGAEAFF	TGCAGCGTTGTCCCACAGGGGGCTGAAGCTTTCTTT
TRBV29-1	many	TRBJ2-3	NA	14	CSVPWGIGTDTQYF	TGCAGCGTTCCCTGGGGTATTGGCACAGATACGCAGTATTTT
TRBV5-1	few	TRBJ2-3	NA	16	CASTKTTQLGTDTQYF	TGCGCCAGCACTAAAACCACCCAACTAGGGACAGATACGCAGTATTTT
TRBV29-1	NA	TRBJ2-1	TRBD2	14	CSGLFSGNQNEQFF	TGCAGCGGACTCTTTAGCGGGAACCAGAATGAGCAGTTCTTC
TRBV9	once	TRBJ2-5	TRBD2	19	CASSGLSSDGLAGRETQYF	TGTGCCAGCAGCGGCCTGTCGTCGGATGGGCTAGCGGGTAGAGAGACCCAGTACTTC
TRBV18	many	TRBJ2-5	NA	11	CASSPLETQYF	TGTGCCAGCAGCCCCTTGGAGACCCAGTACTTC
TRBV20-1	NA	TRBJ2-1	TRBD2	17	CSARARGTSGRAGEQFF	TGCAGTGCTAGGGCCCGCGGGACTAGCGGGAGGGCCGGCGAGCAGTTCTTC
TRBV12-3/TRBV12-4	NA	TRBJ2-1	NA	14	CASRRQGLYNEQFF	TGTGCCAGCAGAAGACAGGGACTCTACAATGAGCAGTTCTTC
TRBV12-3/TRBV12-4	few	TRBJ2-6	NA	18	CASSYPHRLSSGANVLTF	TGTGCCAGCAGTTATCCCCACAGGTTGAGCTCTGGGGCCAACGTCCTGACTTTC
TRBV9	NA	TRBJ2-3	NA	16	CASSVVGTSGADTQYF	TGTGCCAGCAGCGTAGTGGGAACCTCTGGCGCAGATACGCAGTATTTT
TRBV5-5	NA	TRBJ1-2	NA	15	CANSSLRIQTEGYTF	TGTGCCAACAGCTCCCTACGTATCCAGACAGAGGGCTACACCTTC